This T cell receptor beta chain was identified in a study of cytomegalovirus exposure and HLA in healthy donors. In its sample, this clone was seen a few times. With 60 Vbeta and 13 Jbeta primers, the PCR was carried out. Sequenced by immunoSEQ multiplex PCR; TCRdb stores in-frame clones only, minus some. The table records about 160,000 clones, about four fifths of them present only once. This CDR3 spans 14 amino acids. Germline V lookup: CDR1 SEHNR, CDR2 FQNEAQ (reference sequence). V dropped 5 bases and J dropped 4; count of bases not matched to a gene: 3. The receptor comes from a woman between 50 and 59 years old in good health and CMV-seronegative. The chain joins TRBV7-9 to TRBJ1-5, with 9 bases that match TRBD1. The source material was PBMCs. The CDR3 region is CASSRGTGNQPQHF. As DNA, the CDR3 is TGTGCCAGCAGCCGAGGGACAGGGAATCAGCCCCAGCATTTT.